This T cell receptor (beta chain) is drawn from a study of cytomegalovirus exposure and HLA in healthy donors. Use of 60 Vbeta and 13 Jbeta primers characterized the PCR. TCRdb's copy holds only in-frame clones and misses some; the assay was immunoSEQ multiplex PCR. The sample includes about 150,000 clones, approximately 82% of them seen just once. The germline gives CDR1 SGHDN, CDR2 FVKESK. CDR3 size: 17 residues. V lost 0 bases, J lost 7 bases, and 9 bases stayed unmatched. The sample consisted of PBMCs. V usage is TRBV14 and J usage is TRBJ1-6, with 7 bases aligning to TRBD1. The source is a woman aged 45-65 years in good health and CMV-seropositive. Written as DNA, the CDR3 is TGTGCCAGCAGCCAAGATCGTCGGACAGGAAACAATTCACCCCTCCACTTT. Amino acids: CASSQDRRTGNNSPLHF.